This T cell receptor beta chain was observed in a study of shared clonotypes between healthy human individuals. The sorted-subset replicate PCRs were given 200 ng DNA, which is tens of thousands of T cell genomes. In the original workflow: Sequence data from immunoSEQ were junction-only and lacked quality scores; consequently, filtering differed. Some clones are missing from TCRdb's copy, which holds only in-frame ones; the method was immunoSEQ multiplex PCR. The V and J calls and clone size come from that table; D and trimming were worked out from the DNA. The sample lists about 2.4 million clones, approximately 90% seen once, with over 0.12% in the top ten. This clone appeared once. Its antigen is as yet unknown. Germline V lookup: CDR1 MNHEY, CDR2 SVGAGI. This CDR3 is built from 14 residues. The ends lost 6 bases at V and 1 base at J; junction bases unmatched: 4. General observations from the study: Relative to clonotypes present in all four donors, those not shared had lower generation probabilities.

The sequence was obtained from a young man in good health. V usage is TRBV6-5 and J usage is TRBJ2-5, with 8 positions matching TRBD1. The sequenced sample was naive CD4+ T cells sorted from blood. The sample's subset: CD45RA+ positively selected. CDR3 amino acids: CASRGQGPQETQYF. CDR3 DNA sequence: TGTGCCAGCAGAGGACAGGGACCCCAAGAGACCCAGTACTTC.